This entry features one TCR beta chain sequence. Its target is unknown. There are 14 residues in the CDR3. The data derive from a study of brain T cells in children with intractable seizures. TCRdb's table, derived via immunoSEQ multiplex PCR, lists solely in-frame clones and lacks some. Among over 7,000 clones, 69% were seen once, and the ten largest hold about 17%. Findings and caveats of the study: HCMV serostatus was not known, and viral specificity came from CDR3 similarity only. Among the top 50 brain clones were public and private clonotypes.

Sequencing was limited to surgery cases with top T cell transcript signatures in brain tissue. Pre-surgery treatment included at least one anti-epileptic drug. V is TRBV21-1 and J is TRBJ2-5; TRBD1 was called by the table and not checked on the DNA. TRBV21-1 is designated a pseudogene. The material sequenced was resected brain tissue, taken at surgery. This TCR was sampled from a girl aged 2 to 9 with tuberous sclerosis and intractable seizures. This CDR3 reads CASSAGQGGETQYF. For the CDR3, the DNA is TGTGCCAGCAGCGCGGGACAGGGTGGAGAGACCCAGTACTTC.